This record looks at one T cell receptor beta chain sequence and its context. This sample is drawn from a study of blood T cell repertoires in COVID-19. Study background: COVID-19 samples from acute and convalescent phases originated in the United States, Italy and Spain. The cDNA or gDNA used as material had been derived from T cells, B-cell-depleted T cells, or PBMCs.

The CDR3 loop spans 14 amino acids. Germline values: CDR1 KGHDR, CDR2 SFDVKD. V lost 6 bases and J lost 5; bases outside the gene matches: 8. Authors' methods: It was from reference gene primer amplification that nucleated cell counts were estimated. Method: immunoSEQ multiplex PCR; TCRdb's copy keeps in-frame clones and lacks some. The V and J calls and clone size were taken over from that table, and D and trimming were inferred from the DNA. The repertoire holds 15,000 to 20,000 clones, 70% to 90% seen once, with roughly 2.5% in the top ten. Material: peripheral blood. The TCR was taken from a human donor in a cohort sampled during active COVID-19. The chain employs TRBV24-1 and TRBJ1-2; 7 bases map to TRBD1. The CDR3 reads CATSPPGTEYGYTF. The CDR3 DNA is TGTGCCACCAGTCCCCCTGGGACAGAGTATGGCTACACCTTC.